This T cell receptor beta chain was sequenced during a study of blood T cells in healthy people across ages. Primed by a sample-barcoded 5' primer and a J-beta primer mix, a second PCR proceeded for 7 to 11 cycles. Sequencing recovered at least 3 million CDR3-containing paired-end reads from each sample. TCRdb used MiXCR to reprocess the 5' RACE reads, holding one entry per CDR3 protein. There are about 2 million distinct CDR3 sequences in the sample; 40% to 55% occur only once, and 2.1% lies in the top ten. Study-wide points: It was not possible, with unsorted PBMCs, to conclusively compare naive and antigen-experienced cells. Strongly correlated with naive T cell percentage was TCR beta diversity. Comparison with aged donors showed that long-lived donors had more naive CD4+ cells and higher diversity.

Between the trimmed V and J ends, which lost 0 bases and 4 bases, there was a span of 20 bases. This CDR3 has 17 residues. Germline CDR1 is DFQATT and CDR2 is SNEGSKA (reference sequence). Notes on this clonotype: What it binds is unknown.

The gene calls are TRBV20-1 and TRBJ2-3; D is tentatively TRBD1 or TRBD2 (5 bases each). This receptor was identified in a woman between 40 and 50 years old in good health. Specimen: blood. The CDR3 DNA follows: TGCAGTGCTAGAGATGCGGTTGGGGGAAAGTCCCCAGATACGCAGTATTTT. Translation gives CSARDAVGGKSPDTQYF.